These 8 T cell receptor beta chains were sequenced from one sample in a study of T cells expressing NK-cell markers. Reprocessing the 5' RACE reads, TCRdb reports a single entry for every CDR3 protein and omits DNA. This listing includes about 300,000 distinct CDR3 sequences. The sequenced sample consisted of blood T cells: a sorted CD56 or NKG2C T cell subset, CD4+ or CD8+ T cells, or bulk PBMC T cells (not recorded which). These receptors all stem from a woman aged 18-70 years in good health.

This chain joins TRBV7-6 and TRBJ2-1; TCRdb designates TRBD1, a call that cannot be tested without DNA. The CDR3 is made up of 15 amino acids. CDR1 is SGHVS and CDR2 is FNYEAQ in the germline V gene. Here the CDR3 reads CASSLESTRVNEQFF.

CDR3: CAWSPDGYGYTF. The chain recombines TRBV30 with TRBJ1-2. The CDR3 has 12 residues. CDR1 and CDR2 (germline): GTSNPN, SVGIG (reference sequence).

This chain joins TRBV7-3 and TRBJ2-1; the TCRdb D gene call, TRBD2, has no DNA to confirm it. In germline, CDR1 is SGHTA, CDR2 FQGTGA. The CDR3 spans 16 residues. CDR3 sequence: CASSRGDSAGNNEQFF.

The V gene is TRBV20-1, the J gene TRBJ2-3; TCRdb's D gene call, TRBD1, goes unchecked for lack of DNA. This CDR3 is built from 15 residues. The V gene's germline CDR1 is DFQATT and CDR2 SNEGSKA (reference sequence). CDR3 sequence: CSARGVSAKEDTQYF.

V is TRBV29-1 and J is TRBJ2-1. The CDR3 sequence is 11 residues long. Germline CDR1 and CDR2: SQVTM and ANQGSEA. The CDR3 region is CSASKFNEQFF.

The rearrangement uses TRBV7-2 and TRBJ1-2; the D gene TCRdb calls, TRBD1, cannot be checked with no DNA. CDR3 size: 16 residues. Per the germline V gene, CDR1 is SGHTA and CDR2 is FQGNSA. This CDR3 reads CASSAPITGWSGGYTF.

This chain connects TRBV19 to TRBJ2-5; with no DNA, the TCRdb D assignment of TRBD1 cannot be verified. The CDR3 contains 13 residues. Germline CDR1 reads LNHDA; CDR2 reads SQIVND (reference sequence). CDR3 region: CASSGDGQETQYF.

The chain joins TRBV12-3 or TRBV12-4 to TRBJ1-6. This CDR3 contains 13 residues. CDR3 sequence: CASVAQNNSPLHF.